The text below deals with one T cell receptor (beta chain). Its antigen remains unidentified. The data originate from a study of beta chain features in type 1 diabetes. General study points: Patients with Type 1 diabetes showed moderately but significantly shorter TCRB CDR3s in all four CD4+ subsets. Naive, central memory and Treg TCRB repertoires appeared more alike in patients than in healthy donors.

The whole isolated RNA underwent reverse transcription, so sequencing captured expressed TCRB transcripts. Approximately 3.6 million reads was the average for naive, central memory and regulatory T cell samples. Measured with immunoSEQ multiplex PCR; TCRdb has only the in-frame clones, and not every one. The data contain 200,000 to 250,000 clones, roughly 10% of them singletons. The germline CDR1 and CDR2 sequences are ENHRY and SYGVKD. The V segment lost 6 bases and the J segment 0 bases; nucleotides outside the gene matches: 10. CDR3 length: 17 residues. The source is a man aged 18 to 30 in good health. V is TRBV10-3 and J is TRBJ2-3; 9 nucleotides agree with TRBD2. Sequences were obtained from central memory CD4+ T cells from blood. The CDR3 sequence is CAISATSGSSSTDTQYF. For the CDR3, the DNA is TGTGCCATCAGCGCGACTAGCGGATCCTCTAGCACAGATACGCAGTATTTT.